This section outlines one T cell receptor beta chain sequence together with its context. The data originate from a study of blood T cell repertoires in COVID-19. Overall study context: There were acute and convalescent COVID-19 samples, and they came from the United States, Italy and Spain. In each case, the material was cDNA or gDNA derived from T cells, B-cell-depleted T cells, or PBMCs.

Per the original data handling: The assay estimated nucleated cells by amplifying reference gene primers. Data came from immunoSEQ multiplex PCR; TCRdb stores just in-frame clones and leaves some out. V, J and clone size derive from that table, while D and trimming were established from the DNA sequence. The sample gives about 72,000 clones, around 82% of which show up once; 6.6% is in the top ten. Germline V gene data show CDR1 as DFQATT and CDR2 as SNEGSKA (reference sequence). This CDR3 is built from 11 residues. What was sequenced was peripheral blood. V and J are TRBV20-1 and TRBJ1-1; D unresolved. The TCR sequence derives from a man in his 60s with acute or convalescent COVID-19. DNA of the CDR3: TGCGGAGTCCTGGGGAACACTGAAGCTTTCTTT. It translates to CGVLGNTEAFF.